One TCR beta chain is described in this entry. The data belong to a study of blood T cell repertoires in COVID-19. Looking at the study overall: The United States, Italy and Spain provided the acute and convalescent COVID-19 samples. Nucleic acid was either cDNA or gDNA, and it came from T cells, B-cell-depleted T cells, or PBMCs.

Some clones are missing from TCRdb's copy, which holds only in-frame ones; the method was immunoSEQ multiplex PCR. The table records roughly 80,000 clones, 88% of them present only once. CDR1 and CDR2 (germline): LNHDA, SQIVND (reference sequence). Trimming stripped 5 bases from V and 7 bases from J, with 15 bases between. The CDR3 runs 14 residues. The rearrangement joins TRBV19 to TRBJ2-1; perhaps TRBD2 as D (6 bases). This TCR came from a woman older than 75 with acute or convalescent COVID-19. The sequenced material came from peripheral blood. As DNA, the CDR3 is TGTGCCAGTAGTGTGGCGCTAGCGAGGAATGAGCAGTTCTTC. Protein: CASSVALARNEQFF.